Reported below is one T cell receptor (beta chain). The antigen remains unidentified. This sample is part of a study of CD8 T cells in Susac syndrome. Findings and caveats of the study: The study admitted that it had a relatively small number of individuals in its TCR sequencing and HLA analysis.

V lost 0 bases and J lost 5; bases outside the gene matches: 15. This CDR3 is built from 18 residues. Germline CDR1 and CDR2: MGHRA and YSYEKL. Roughly 0.45 to 1 ug RNA was reverse transcribed with random hexamers. A multiplex approach, immunoSEQ multiplex PCR, amplified TCR beta CDR3 across 54 Vbeta and 13 Jbeta. TCRdb re-derived calls from the immunoSEQ multiplex PCR reads in MiXCR, one entry per CDR3 protein. The sample shows 150,000 to 200,000 distinct CDR3 sequences, 85% to 95% of them seen only once. The T cells that were sequenced for TCR beta were CD8+ and CD4+ cells from blood. Controls were age- and sex-matched healthy donors.

The TCR originated in a human donor in good health. Sequenced sample: CD4+ T cells from PBMCs. The chain employs TRBV4-1 and TRBJ1-1, with 7 nucleotides matching TRBD1. The CDR3 bases are TGCGCCAGCAGCCAAGATTTAAGGCCAGGGGGAAGGCGGACTGAAGCTTTCTTT. This encodes CASSQDLRPGGRRTEAFF.